This TCR beta chain was obtained from a study of stem cell transplantation in POMP-related autoinflammatory disease. Turning to this clone: What it binds is unknown.

The study, taken as a whole, reports: Across all analyzed T-cell subsets, patients with PRAID tended toward reduced diversity and increased clonality.

TCRdb's copy holds only in-frame clones and misses some; the assay was immunoSEQ multiplex PCR. The sample includes 30,000 or so clones, 88% seen only once; the top ten take more than 0.55%. This specimen was CD4+ T cells from PBMCs, taken before stem cell transplantation. This receptor was obtained from a human donor with POMP-related autoinflammation and immune dysregulation (PRAID).

The CDR3 is CASSLVEGLTGELFF. Written as DNA, the CDR3 is TGTGCCAGCAGCTTAGTCGAGGGGCTCACCGGGGAGCTGTTTTTT. The rearrangement links TRBV7-6 to TRBJ2-2; D could derive from TRBD1 or TRBD2 (5 bases each). The ends were cut back, 1 base at V and 4 bases at J, with 10 bases in the middle. Per the germline V gene, CDR1 is SGHVS and CDR2 is FNYEAQ. This CDR3 is built from 15 residues.